This T cell receptor beta chain was found in a study of spatial heterogeneity in lung cancer. Study-wide context: Alpha-chain detections were consistently fewer than beta-chain detections among the sequences. Findings and caveats of the study: In tumors, expanded intratumoral alpha and beta TCR counts tracked mutation counts. Tallies of expanded TCRs, which were sorted into ubiquitous and regional groups, correlated with counts of ubiquitous and regional nonsynonymous mutations, respectively.

Each CDR3 protein is one row after TCRdb ran MiXCR on the 5' RACE reads. This sample has 20,000 to 30,000 distinct CDR3 sequences, with around 8.8% found just once. Sample time point: sample taken at primary tumor resection. This clonotype was observed at least ten times. Its matching antigen is unknown. CDR1 and CDR2 from the germline V gene are SEHNR and FQNEAQ (reference sequence). The CDR3 consists of 12 residues. V gave up 10 bases and J gave up 10 bases, with 16 bases separating them. This TCR derives from a male donor with early-stage non-small cell lung cancer. Source: lung tumor tissue, taken at surgery. J is TRBJ2-2 and V is TRBV7-9; D is undetermined. CDR3 nucleotides: TGTGCCACCCTTACCCGTGGGCAGGAGCTGTTTTTT. Translated, it gives CATLTRGQELFF.